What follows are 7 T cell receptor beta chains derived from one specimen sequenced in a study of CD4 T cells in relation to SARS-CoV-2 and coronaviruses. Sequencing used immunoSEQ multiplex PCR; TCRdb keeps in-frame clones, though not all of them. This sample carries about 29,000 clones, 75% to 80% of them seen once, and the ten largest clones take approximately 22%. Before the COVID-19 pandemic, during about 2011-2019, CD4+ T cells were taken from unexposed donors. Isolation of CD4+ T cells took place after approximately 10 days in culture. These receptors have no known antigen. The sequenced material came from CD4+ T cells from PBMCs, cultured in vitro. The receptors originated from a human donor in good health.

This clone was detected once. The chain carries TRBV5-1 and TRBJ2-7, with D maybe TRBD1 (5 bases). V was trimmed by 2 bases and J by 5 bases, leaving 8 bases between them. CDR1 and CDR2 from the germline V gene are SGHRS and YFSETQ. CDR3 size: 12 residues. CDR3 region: CASSLRQNEQYF. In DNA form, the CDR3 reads TGCGCCAGCAGCTTACGACAGAACGAGCAGTACTTC.

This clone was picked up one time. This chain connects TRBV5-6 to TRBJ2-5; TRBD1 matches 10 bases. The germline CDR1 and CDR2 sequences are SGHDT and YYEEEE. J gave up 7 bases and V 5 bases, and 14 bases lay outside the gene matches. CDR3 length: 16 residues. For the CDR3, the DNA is TGTGCCAGCAGTATAATACCGGGACAGGGGACAGGGACCCAGTACTTC. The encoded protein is CASSIIPGQGTGTQYF.

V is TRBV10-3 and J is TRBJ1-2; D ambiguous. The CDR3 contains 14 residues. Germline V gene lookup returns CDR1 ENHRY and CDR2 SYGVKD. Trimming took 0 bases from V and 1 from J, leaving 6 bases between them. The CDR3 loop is CAISESSVNYGYTF. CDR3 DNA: TGTGCCATCAGTGAGTCGTCGGTTAACTATGGCTACACCTTC.

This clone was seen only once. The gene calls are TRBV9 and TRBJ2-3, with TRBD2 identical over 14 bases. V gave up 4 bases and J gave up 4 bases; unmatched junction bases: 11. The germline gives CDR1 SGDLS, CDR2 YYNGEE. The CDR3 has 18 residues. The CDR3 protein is CASSSTPGLAGGPDTQYF. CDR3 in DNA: TGTGCCAGCAGCTCCACACCTGGACTAGCGGGGGGCCCAGATACGCAGTATTTT.

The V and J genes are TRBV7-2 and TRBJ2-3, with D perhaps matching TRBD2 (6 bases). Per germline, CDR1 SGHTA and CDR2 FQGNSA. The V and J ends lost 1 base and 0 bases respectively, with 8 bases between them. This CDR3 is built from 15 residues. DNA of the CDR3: TGTGCCAGCAGCTTAGAGGGACTCAGCACAGATACGCAGTATTTT. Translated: CASSLEGLSTDTQYF. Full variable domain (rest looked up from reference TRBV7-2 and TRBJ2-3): GAGVSQSPSNKVTEKGKDVELRCDPISGHTALYWYRQSLGQGLEFLIYFQGNSAPDKSGLPSDRFSAERTGGSVSTLTIQRTQQEDSAVYLCASSLEGLSTDTQYFGPGTRLTVL.

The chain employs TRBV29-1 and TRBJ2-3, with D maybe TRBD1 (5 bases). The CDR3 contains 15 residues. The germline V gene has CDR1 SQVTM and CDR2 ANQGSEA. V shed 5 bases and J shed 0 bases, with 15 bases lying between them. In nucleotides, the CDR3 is TGCAGCGTTCGTGGTGGATCAGGGAGCACAGATACGCAGTATTTT. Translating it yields CSVRGGSGSTDTQYF.

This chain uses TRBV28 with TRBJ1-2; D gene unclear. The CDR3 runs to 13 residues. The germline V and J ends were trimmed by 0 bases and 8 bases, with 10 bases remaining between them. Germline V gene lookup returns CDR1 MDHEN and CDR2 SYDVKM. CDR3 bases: TGTGCCAGCAGTTTATGGGCACGTGAGGGCTACACCTTC. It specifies CASSLWAREGYTF.